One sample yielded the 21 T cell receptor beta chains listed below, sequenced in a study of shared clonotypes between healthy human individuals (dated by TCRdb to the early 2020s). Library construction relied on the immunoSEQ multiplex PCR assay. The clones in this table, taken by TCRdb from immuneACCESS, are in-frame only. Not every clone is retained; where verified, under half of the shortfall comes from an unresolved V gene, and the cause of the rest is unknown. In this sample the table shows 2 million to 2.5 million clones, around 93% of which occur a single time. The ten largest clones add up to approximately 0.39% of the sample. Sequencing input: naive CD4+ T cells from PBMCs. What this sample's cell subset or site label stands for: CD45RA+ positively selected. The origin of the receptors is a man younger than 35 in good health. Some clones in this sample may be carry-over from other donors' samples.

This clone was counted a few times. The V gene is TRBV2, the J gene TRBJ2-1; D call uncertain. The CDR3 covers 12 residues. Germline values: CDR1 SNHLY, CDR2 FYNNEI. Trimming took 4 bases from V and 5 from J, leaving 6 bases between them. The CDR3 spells CASSVADNEQFF. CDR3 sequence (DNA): TGTGCCAGCAGTGTTGCGGACAATGAGCAGTTCTTC.

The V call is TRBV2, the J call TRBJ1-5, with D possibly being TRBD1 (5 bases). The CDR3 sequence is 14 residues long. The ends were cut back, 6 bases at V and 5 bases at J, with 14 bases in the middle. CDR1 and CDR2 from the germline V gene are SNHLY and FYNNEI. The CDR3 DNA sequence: TGTGCCAGCAGAGCAGGGTTAGCGGATCAGCCCCAGCATTTT. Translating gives CASRAGLADQPQHF.

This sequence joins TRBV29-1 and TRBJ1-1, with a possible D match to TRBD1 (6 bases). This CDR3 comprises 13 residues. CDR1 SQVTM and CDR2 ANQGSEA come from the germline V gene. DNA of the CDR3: TGCAGGGCGTTACAGGGCCGGCAAACTGAAGCTTTCTTT. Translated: CRALQGRQTEAFF.

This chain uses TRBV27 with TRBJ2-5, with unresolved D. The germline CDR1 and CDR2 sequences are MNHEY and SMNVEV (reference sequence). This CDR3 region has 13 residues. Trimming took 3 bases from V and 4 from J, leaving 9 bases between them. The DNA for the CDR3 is TGTGCCAGCAGTTTTCAGGCCGCAGAGACCCAGTACTTC. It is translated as CASSFQAAETQYF.

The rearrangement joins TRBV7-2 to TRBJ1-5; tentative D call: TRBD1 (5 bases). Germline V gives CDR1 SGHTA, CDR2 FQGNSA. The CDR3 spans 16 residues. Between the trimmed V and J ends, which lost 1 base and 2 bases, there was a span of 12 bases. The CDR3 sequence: CASSLGGWFGNQPQHF. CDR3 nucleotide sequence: TGTGCCAGCAGCTTAGGGGGGTGGTTTGGCAATCAGCCCCAGCATTTT.

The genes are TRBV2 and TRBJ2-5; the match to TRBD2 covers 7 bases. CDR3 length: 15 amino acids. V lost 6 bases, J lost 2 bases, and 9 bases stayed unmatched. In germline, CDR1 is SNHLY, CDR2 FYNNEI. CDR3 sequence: CASSRDQAGQETQYF. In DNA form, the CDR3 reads TGTGCCAGCAGCCGCGATCAAGCGGGACAAGAGACCCAGTACTTC.

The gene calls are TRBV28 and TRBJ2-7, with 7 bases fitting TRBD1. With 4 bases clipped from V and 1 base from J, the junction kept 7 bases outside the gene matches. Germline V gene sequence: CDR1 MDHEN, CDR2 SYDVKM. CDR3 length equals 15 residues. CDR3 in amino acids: CASSSPGQLSYEQYF. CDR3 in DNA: TGTGCCAGCAGTTCCCCGGGACAGCTATCCTACGAGCAGTACTTC.

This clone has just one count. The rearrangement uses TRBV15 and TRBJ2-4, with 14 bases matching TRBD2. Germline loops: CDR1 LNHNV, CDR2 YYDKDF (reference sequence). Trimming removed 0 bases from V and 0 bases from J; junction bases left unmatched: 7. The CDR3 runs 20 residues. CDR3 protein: CATSRDRGLAGALAKNIQYF. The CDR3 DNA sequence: TGTGCCACCAGCAGAGATCGGGGACTAGCGGGGGCCCTAGCCAAAAACATTCAGTACTTC.

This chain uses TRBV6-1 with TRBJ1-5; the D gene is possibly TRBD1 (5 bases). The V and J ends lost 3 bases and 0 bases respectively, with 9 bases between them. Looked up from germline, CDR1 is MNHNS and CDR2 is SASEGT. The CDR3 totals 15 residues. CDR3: CASSEGVASNQPQHF. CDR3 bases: TGTGCCAGCAGTGAGGGGGTGGCTAGCAATCAGCCCCAGCATTTT.

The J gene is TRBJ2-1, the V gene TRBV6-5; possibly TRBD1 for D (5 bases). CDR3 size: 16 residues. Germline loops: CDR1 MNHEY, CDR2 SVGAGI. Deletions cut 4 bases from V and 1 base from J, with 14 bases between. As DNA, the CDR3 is TGTGCCAGCAGTTTGACAGTGGAGAGGTCCTACAATGAGCAGTTCTTC. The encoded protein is CASSLTVERSYNEQFF.

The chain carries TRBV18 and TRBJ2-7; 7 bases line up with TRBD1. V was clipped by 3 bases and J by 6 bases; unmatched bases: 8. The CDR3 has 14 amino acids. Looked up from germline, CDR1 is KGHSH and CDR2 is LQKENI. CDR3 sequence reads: CASSPAQGVSEQYF. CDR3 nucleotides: TGTGCCAGCTCACCGGCGCAGGGGGTATCCGAGCAGTACTTC.

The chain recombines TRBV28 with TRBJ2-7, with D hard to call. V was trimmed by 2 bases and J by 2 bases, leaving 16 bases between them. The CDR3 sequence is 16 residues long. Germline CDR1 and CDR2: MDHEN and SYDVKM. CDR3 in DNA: TGTGCCAGCAGTTTACCCTCGGCTAGTCGCCCCTACGAGCAGTACTTC. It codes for CASSLPSASRPYEQYF. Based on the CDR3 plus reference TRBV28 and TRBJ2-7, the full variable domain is DVKVTQSSRYLVKRTGEKVFLECVQDMDHENMFWYRQDPGLGLRLIYFSYDVKMKEKGDIPEGYSVSREKKERFSLILESASTNQTSMYLCASSLPSASRPYEQYFGPGTRLTVT.

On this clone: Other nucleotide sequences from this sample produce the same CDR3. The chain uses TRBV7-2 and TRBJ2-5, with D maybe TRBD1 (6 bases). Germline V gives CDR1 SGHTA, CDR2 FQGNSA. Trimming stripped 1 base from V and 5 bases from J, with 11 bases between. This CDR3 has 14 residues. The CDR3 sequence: CASSLDRVGETQYF. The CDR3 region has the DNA TGTGCCAGCAGCTTAGACAGGGTCGGGGAGACCCAGTACTTC. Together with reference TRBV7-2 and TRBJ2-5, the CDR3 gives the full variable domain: GAGVSQSPSNKVTEKGKDVELRCDPISGHTALYWYRQSLGQGLEFLIYFQGNSAPDKSGLPSDRFSAERTGGSVSTLTIQRTQQEDSAVYLCASSLDRVGETQYFGPGTRLLVL.

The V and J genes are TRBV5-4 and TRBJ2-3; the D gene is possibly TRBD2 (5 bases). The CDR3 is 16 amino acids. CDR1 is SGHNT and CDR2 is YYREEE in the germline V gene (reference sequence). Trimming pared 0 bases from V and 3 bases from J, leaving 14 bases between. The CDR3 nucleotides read TGTGCCAGCAGCTTGGGAAGCGGCTCCAGGACAGATACGCAGTATTTT. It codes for CASSLGSGSRTDTQYF.

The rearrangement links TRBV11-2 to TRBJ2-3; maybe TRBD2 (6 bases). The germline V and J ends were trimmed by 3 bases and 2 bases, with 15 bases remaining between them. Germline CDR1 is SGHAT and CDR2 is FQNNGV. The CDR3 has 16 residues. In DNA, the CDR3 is TGTGCCAGCAGCTTCGGGGGACGCCCTAACACAGATACGCAGTATTTT. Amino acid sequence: CASSFGGRPNTDTQYF.

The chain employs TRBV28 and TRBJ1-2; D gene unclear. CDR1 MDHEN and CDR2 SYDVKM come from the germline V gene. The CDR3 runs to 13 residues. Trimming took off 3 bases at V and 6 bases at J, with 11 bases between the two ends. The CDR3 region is CASSLGNWDGYTF. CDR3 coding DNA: TGTGCCAGCAGTTTGGGTAATTGGGATGGCTACACCTTC.

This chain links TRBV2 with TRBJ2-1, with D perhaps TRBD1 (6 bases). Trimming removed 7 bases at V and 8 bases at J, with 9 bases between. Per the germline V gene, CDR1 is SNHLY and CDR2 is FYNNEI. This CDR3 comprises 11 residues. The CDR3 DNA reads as TGTGCCAGCAACGAGGGGGATGAGCAGTTCTTC. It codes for CASNEGDEQFF.

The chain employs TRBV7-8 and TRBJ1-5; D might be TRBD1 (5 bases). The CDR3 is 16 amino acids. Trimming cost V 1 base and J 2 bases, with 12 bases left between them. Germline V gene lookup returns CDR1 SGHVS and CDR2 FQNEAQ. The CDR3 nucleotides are TGTGCCAGCAGCTTAGTGGCAGGGTTTGGCAATCAGCCCCAGCATTTT. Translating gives CASSLVAGFGNQPQHF. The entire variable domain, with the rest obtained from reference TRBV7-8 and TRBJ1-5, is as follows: GAGVSQSPRYKVAKRGQDVALRCDPISGHVSLFWYQQALGQGPEFLTYFQNEAQLDKSGLPSDRFFAERPEGSVSTLKIQRTQQEDSAVYLCASSLVAGFGNQPQHFGDGTRLSIL.

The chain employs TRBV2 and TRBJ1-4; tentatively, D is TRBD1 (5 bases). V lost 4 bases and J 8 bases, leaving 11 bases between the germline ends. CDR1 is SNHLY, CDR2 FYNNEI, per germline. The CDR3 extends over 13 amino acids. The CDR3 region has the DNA TGTGCCAGCAGTGGATATGGGGACGAAAAACTGTTTTTT. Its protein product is CASSGYGDEKLFF.

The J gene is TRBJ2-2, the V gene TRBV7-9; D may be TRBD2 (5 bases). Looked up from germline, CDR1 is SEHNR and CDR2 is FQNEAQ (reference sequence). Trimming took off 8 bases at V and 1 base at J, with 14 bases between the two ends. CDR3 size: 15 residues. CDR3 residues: CASVHIRGNTGELFF. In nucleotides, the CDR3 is TGTGCCAGCGTACACATACGGGGGAACACCGGGGAGCTGTTTTTT. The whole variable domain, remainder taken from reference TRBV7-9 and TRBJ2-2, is DTGVSQNPRHKITKRGQNVTFRCDPISEHNRLYWYRQTLGQGPEFLTYFQNEAQLEKSRLLSDRFSAERPKGSFSTLEIQRTEQGDSAMYLCASVHIRGNTGELFFGEGSRLTVL.

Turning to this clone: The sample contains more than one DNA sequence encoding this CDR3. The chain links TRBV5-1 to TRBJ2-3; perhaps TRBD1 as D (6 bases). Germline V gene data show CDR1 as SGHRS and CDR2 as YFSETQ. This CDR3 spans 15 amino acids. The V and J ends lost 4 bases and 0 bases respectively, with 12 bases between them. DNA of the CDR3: TGCGCCAGCAGCCCTGACAGGATAAGCACAGATACGCAGTATTTT. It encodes CASSPDRISTDTQYF. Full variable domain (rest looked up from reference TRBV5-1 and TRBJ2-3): KAGVTQTPRYLIKTRGQQVTLSCSPISGHRSVSWYQQTPGQGLQFLFEYFSETQRNKGNFPGRFSGRQFSNSRSEMNVSTLELGDSALYLCASSPDRISTDTQYFGPGTRLTVL.